Reported below is one T cell receptor (beta chain). CDR1 is KGHDR and CDR2 is SFDVKD in the germline V gene. The CDR3 runs 16 residues. Germline trimming cut 5 bases from V and 1 base from J; bases unmatched to any gene: 4. This sample is drawn from a study of blood T cell repertoires in COVID-19. On the study more broadly: Specimens from acute and convalescent COVID-19 originated in the United States, Italy and Spain. PBMCs, B-cell-depleted T cells, or T cells provided the cDNA or gDNA that made up the material.

As originally analysed: Counts of nucleated cells, estimated from reference gene primer amplification, were obtained. The method was immunoSEQ multiplex PCR; TCRdb's version includes in-frame clones alone and lacks a portion of them. V and J calls and clone size are those listed in that table; D and trimming were worked out from the DNA. The sample includes more than 85,000 clones, under 75% seen only once; the top ten take 7.6%. The sequencing sample was made of peripheral blood. The chain carries TRBV24-1 and TRBJ2-5, with TRBD2 identical over 12 bases. The clonotype comes from a woman in her fifties or sixties with acute or convalescent COVID-19. The CDR3 coding sequence is TGTGCCACCAGTGCCCCGACTAGCGGGGGCCAAGAGACCCAGTACTTC. Protein sequence: CATSAPTSGGQETQYF.